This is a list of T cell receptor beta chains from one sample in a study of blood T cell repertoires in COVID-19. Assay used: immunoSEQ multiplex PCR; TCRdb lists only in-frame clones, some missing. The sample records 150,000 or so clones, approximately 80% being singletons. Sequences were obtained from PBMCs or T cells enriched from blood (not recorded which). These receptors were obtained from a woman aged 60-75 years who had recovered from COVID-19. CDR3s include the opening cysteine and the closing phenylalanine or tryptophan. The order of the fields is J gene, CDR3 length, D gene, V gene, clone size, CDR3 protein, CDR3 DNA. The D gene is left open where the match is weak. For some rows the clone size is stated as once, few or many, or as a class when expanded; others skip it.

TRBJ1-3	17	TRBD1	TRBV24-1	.	CATSADHRGISGNTIYF	TGTGCCACCAGTGCCGACCACAGGGGGATCTCTGGAAACACCATATATTTT
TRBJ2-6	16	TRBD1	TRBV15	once	CATSSRQGTGANVLTF	TGTGCCACCAGCAGTAGACAGGGGACTGGGGCCAACGTCCTGACTTTC
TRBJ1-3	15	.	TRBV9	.	CASSPPVVSGNTIYF	TGTGCCAGCAGCCCCCCAGTCGTCTCTGGAAACACCATATATTTT
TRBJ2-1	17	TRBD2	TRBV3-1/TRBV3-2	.	CASRPHPGTNSYNEQFF	TGTGCCAGCCGACCCCATCCTGGGACTAACTCCTACAATGAGCAGTTCTTC
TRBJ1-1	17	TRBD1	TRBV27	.	CASSLSGQEPMNTEAFF	TGTGCCAGCAGTTTATCGGGACAGGAGCCCATGAACACTGAAGCTTTCTTT
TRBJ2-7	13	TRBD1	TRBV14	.	CASSGQGPYEQYF	TGTGCCAGCTCAGGACAGGGTCCCTACGAGCAGTACTTC
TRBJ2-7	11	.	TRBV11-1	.	CASSPHNEQYF	TGTGCCAGCAGCCCCCACAACGAGCAGTACTTC
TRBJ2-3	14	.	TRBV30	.	CAWRGGGVLDTQYF	TGTGCCTGGAGAGGGGGGGGCGTATTAGATACGCAGTATTTT
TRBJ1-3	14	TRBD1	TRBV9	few	CASSVPGGGNTIYF	TGTGCCAGCAGCGTCCCAGGGGGTGGAAACACCATATATTTT
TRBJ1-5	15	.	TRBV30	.	CAWSRGQSPNQPQHF	TGTGCCTGGAGCCGAGGACAGTCTCCAAATCAGCCCCAGCATTTT
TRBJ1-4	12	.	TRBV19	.	CASSTRTEKLFF	TGTGCCAGTAGTACCCGGACAGAAAAACTGTTTTTT
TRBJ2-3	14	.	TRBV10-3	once	CAISESRRADTQYF	TGTGCCATCAGTGAGTCTAGGAGGGCAGATACGCAGTATTTT
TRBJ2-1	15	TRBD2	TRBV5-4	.	CASSLGGGAYNEQFF	TGTGCCAGCAGCTTGGGCGGGGGGGCCTACAATGAGCAGTTCTTC
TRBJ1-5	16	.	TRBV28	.	CASSLAPDYSNQPQHF	TGTGCCAGCAGTTTAGCCCCAGACTATAGCAATCAGCCCCAGCATTTT
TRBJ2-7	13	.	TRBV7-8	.	CASSYTDSNEQYF	TGTGCCAGCAGCTATACCGACTCGAACGAGCAGTACTTC
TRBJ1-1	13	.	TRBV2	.	CASTVGVNTEAFF	TGTGCCAGCACGGTAGGGGTGAACACTGAAGCTTTCTTT
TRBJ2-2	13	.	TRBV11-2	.	CASSSTGTGELFF	TGTGCCAGCAGCTCTACAGGGACCGGGGAGCTGTTTTTT
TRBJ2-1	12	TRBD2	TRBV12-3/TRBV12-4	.	CASTDPGLAQFF	TGTGCCAGCACCGACCCGGGACTAGCCCAGTTCTTC
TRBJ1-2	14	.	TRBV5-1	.	CASSLYTGNYGYTF	TGCGCCAGCAGCTTGTATACAGGGAACTATGGCTACACCTTC
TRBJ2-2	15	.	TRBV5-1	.	CASSLGSTGTGELFF	TGCGCCAGCAGCTTGGGCTCTACTGGCACCGGGGAGCTGTTTTTT
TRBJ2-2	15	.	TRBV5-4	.	CASSTLDGGRGELFF	TGTGCCAGCAGCACCCTAGACGGGGGTCGCGGGGAGCTGTTTTTT
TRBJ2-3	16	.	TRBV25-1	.	CASSPRGAQEADTQYF	TGTGCCAGCAGTCCTCGGGGGGCCCAAGAGGCAGATACGCAGTATTTT
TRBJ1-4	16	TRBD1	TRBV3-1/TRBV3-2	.	CASSQEWQGAREKLFF	TGTGCCAGCAGCCAAGAGTGGCAGGGGGCACGGGAAAAACTGTTTTTT
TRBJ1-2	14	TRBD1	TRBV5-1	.	CASGHGTGGYGYTF	TGCGCCAGCGGGCACGGGACAGGGGGCTATGGCTACACCTTC
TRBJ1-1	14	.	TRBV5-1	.	CASSPWSGETEAFF	TGCGCCAGCAGCCCCTGGTCGGGGGAGACTGAAGCTTTCTTT
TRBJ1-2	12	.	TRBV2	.	CASRYGGGGYTF	TGTGCCAGCAGGTACGGAGGAGGTGGCTACACCTTC
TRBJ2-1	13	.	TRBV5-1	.	CASSLGAYNEQFF	TGCGCCAGCAGCTTGGGGGCTTACAATGAGCAGTTCTTC
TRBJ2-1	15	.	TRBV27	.	CASSSYGTLYNEQFF	TGTGCCAGCAGTTCTTACGGGACTCTTTACAATGAGCAGTTCTTC
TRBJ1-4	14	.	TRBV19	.	CASRAGSTNEKLFF	TGTGCCAGTAGAGCAGGGTCAACTAATGAAAAACTGTTTTTT
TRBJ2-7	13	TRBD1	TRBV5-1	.	CASSWTGQGEQYF	TGCGCCAGCAGCTGGACGGGACAGGGCGAGCAGTACTTC
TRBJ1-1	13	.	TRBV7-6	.	CASSRDRGSEAFF	TGTGCCAGCAGCCGAGATCGCGGTTCTGAAGCTTTCTTT
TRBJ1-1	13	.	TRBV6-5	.	CASSYARGTEAFF	TGTGCCAGCAGTTACGCGCGGGGAACTGAAGCTTTCTTT
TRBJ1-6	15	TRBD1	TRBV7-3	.	CASSSSQGRNSPLHF	TGTGCCAGCAGCTCGTCACAGGGGAGGAATTCACCCCTCCACTTT
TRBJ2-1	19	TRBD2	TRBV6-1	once	CASSEGGVAGKVPYNEQFF	TGTGCCAGCAGTGAAGGTGGGGTAGCGGGAAAAGTCCCGTACAATGAGCAGTTCTTC
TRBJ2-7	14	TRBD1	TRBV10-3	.	CAISPLDREGEQYF	TGTGCCATCAGTCCTCTCGACAGGGAAGGCGAGCAGTACTTC
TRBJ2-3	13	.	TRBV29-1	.	CSVDSGGPDTQYF	TGCAGCGTTGATTCAGGGGGGCCAGATACGCAGTATTTT
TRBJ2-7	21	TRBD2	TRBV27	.	CASSTEWAGLAGGPPPYEQYF	TGTGCCAGCAGTACAGAATGGGCGGGACTAGCGGGAGGACCTCCCCCCTACGAGCAGTACTTC
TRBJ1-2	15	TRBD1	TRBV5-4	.	CASSPGQGRDYGYTF	TGTGCCAGCAGCCCCGGACAGGGGCGGGACTATGGCTACACCTTC
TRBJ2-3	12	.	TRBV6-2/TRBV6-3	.	CASSNSADTQYF	TGTGCCAGCAGCAATAGTGCAGATACGCAGTATTTT